One sample yielded the 20 T cell receptor beta chains listed below, sequenced in a study of blood T cells in healthy people across ages. The second PCR ran about 6 to 11 cycles with a sample-barcoded 5' primer and J-beta primers. TCRdb ran MiXCR on the 5' RACE reads and lists one entry per CDR3 protein. The sample shows approximately 690,000 distinct CDR3 sequences, under 70% of them seen only once. The material sequenced was blood. All receptors come from a man in his 60s in good health.

This clonotype was picked up many times. J is TRBJ2-1 and V is TRBV27, with 7 positions matching TRBD2. This CDR3 is 14 amino acids long. V was pared by 2 bases and J by 7 bases, with 5 bases of the junction left unmatched. The V gene's germline CDR1 is MNHEY and CDR2 SMNVEV (reference sequence). As DNA, the CDR3 is TGTGCCAGCAGTTTAGGGGGGGGTCGGAATGAGCAGTTCTTC. Its protein product is CASSLGGGRNEQFF.

A few counts support this clonotype. CDR3 protein: CASSVAGPETQYF. CDR3 nucleotide sequence: TGTGCCAGCAGCGTAGCTGGGCCAGAGACCCAGTACTTC. The chain couples TRBV9 to TRBJ2-5; D not certain. Trimming removed 0 bases from V and 4 bases from J, with 7 bases in between. CDR1 is SGDLS, CDR2 YYNGEE, per germline. The CDR3 loop spans 13 amino acids. The whole variable domain, remainder taken from reference TRBV9 and TRBJ2-5, is DSGVTQTPKHLITATGQRVTLRCSPRSGDLSVYWYQQSLDQGLQFLIQYYNGEERAKGNILERFSAQQFPDLHSELNLSSLELGDSALYFCASSVAGPETQYFGPGTRLLVL.

J is TRBJ1-2 and V is TRBV28; 7 bases are a match to TRBD1. The CDR3 sequence is 14 residues long. J was trimmed by 0 bases and V by 6 bases; bases with no gene match: 4. Germline V CDR1 and CDR2: MDHEN, SYDVKM. As DNA, the CDR3 is TGTGCCAGCAGCTCAGGGGGGGCTAACTATGGCTACACCTTC. This codes for CASSSGGANYGYTF.

This clonotype has just a few counts. This rearrangement joins TRBV29-1 to TRBJ2-7; D may be TRBD2 (7 bases). CDR3 size: 14 residues. V was cut by 0 bases and J by 3 bases, with 12 bases left in between. Germline CDR1 is SQVTM and CDR2 is ANQGSEA. In nucleotides, the CDR3 is TGCAGCGTTGAAGACTCGGGGGGCGGCTACGAGCAGTACTTC. Translation gives CSVEDSGGGYEQYF.

There are a few counts of this clonotype. The rearrangement links TRBV20-1 to TRBJ2-5; tentative D call: TRBD1 (5 bases). Germline V CDR1 and CDR2: DFQATT, SNEGSKA (reference sequence). This CDR3 has 16 residues. Trimming took off 1 base at V and 3 bases at J, with 18 bases between the two ends. The CDR3, as DNA: TGCAGTGCTAGAGTGGCAGGGTATTCGGGTAAAGAGACCCAGTACTTC. Translated: CSARVAGYSGKETQYF.

This clonotype was seen ten or more times. V is TRBV4-1 and J is TRBJ2-7, with D perhaps TRBD2 (5 bases). Germline CDR1 reads MGHRA; CDR2 reads YSYEKL. This CDR3 region has 15 residues. Trimming stripped 1 base from V and 2 bases from J, with 12 bases between. The CDR3 region has the DNA TGCGCCAGCAGCCAAGGTGGGCGAGGGACCTACGAGCAGTACTTC. As protein: CASSQGGRGTYEQYF.

This chain uses TRBV12-3 or TRBV12-4 with TRBJ1-5, with 7 bases aligning to TRBD1. The length of the CDR3 is 14 residues. V lost 3 bases, J lost 5 bases, and 4 bases stayed unmatched. CDR3 sequence (DNA): TGTGCCAGCAGTTTGGCCAGGGGGGATCAGCCCCAGCATTTT. It yields the protein CASSLARGDQPQHF.

The chain is built from TRBV6-5 and TRBJ1-6; D perhaps matches TRBD1 (5 bases). Trimming took off 0 bases at V and 5 bases at J, with 17 bases between the two ends. Germline V gives CDR1 MNHEY, CDR2 SVGAGI. This CDR3 comprises 18 residues. The CDR3 nucleotides read TGTGCCAGCAGTTACTCGGTGAACTCCGGGACTAATAATTCACCCCTCCACTTT. As protein: CASSYSVNSGTNNSPLHF.

About this clonotype itself: A read error may account for a junction end that differs from germline. The chain employs TRBV12-3 or TRBV12-4 and TRBJ1-1; D possibly corresponds to TRBD1 (5 bases). The CDR3 runs to 13 residues. The CDR3 loop reads CVSSFGRGIEAFF. DNA for the CDR3: TGTGTCAGCAGTTTCGGGCGGGGGATAGAAGCTTTCTTT.

The rearrangement uses TRBV5-1 and TRBJ2-1; TRBD1 matches at 10 bases. V was pared by 1 base and J by 5 bases, with 6 bases of the junction left unmatched. This CDR3 region has 16 residues. Germline CDR1 SGHRS, CDR2 YFSETQ. For the CDR3, the DNA is TGCGCCAGCAGCTTGATGGGACAGGGGCCTCACAATGAGCAGTTCTTC. Translating gives CASSLMGQGPHNEQFF.

V usage is TRBV14 and J usage is TRBJ2-5; possibly TRBD2 for D (5 bases). V dropped 1 base and J dropped 7 bases, with 13 bases sitting between them. Germline CDR1 is SGHDN and CDR2 is FVKESK. This CDR3 region has 14 residues. The CDR3 coding sequence is TGTGCCAGCAGCCAAGCTGCCACCCGGGGGACCCAGTACTTC. It is translated as CASSQAATRGTQYF. Drawing the rest from reference TRBV14 and TRBJ2-5, the complete variable domain is EAGVTQFPSHSVIEKGQTVTLRCDPISGHDNLYWYRRVMGKEIKFLLHFVKESKQDESGMPNNRFLAERTGGTYSTLKVQPAELEDSGVYFCASSQAATRGTQYFGPGTRLLVL.

The chain uses TRBV4-2 and TRBJ2-3; D is possibly TRBD1 (8 bases). Deletions cut 1 base from V and 5 bases from J, with 16 bases between. The CDR3 runs to 16 residues. The germline V gene has CDR1 LGHNA and CDR2 YNFKEQ. CDR3 nucleotides: TGTGCCAGCAGCCAAGGGGCATACAGGGGGGGAGATACGCAGTATTTT. It translates to CASSQGAYRGGDTQYF.

This chain connects TRBV6-5 to TRBJ1-2, with 10 bases identical to TRBD1. Trimming cost V 10 bases and J 0 bases; bases outside gene matches: 8. This CDR3 has 15 residues. Germline loops: CDR1 MNHEY, CDR2 SVGAGI. CDR3 amino acids: CATRTGGISNYGYTF. CDR3 coding DNA: TGTGCCACCAGGACAGGGGGGATTTCTAACTATGGCTACACCTTC.

The chain employs TRBV20-1 and TRBJ2-3; D may be TRBD1 or TRBD2 (5 bases each). Germline CDR1 DFQATT, CDR2 SNEGSKA (reference sequence). V was shortened by 1 base and J by 0 bases, with 14 bases between the two germline ends. This CDR3 spans 16 amino acids. The CDR3 loop is CSARVGGAGSTDTQYF. As DNA, the CDR3 is TGCAGTGCTAGAGTTGGGGGTGCGGGTAGCACAGATACGCAGTATTTT.

CDR3 nucleotides: TGTGCCAGCAGACCCGACCCACAAGAGACCCAGTACTTC. It encodes CASRPDPQETQYF. This sequence joins TRBV6-5 and TRBJ2-5; D uncertain. Germline CDR1 reads MNHEY; CDR2 reads SVGAGI. Deletions cut 6 bases from V and 2 bases from J, with 10 bases between. CDR3 length equals 13 residues.

The chain links TRBV19 to TRBJ2-1, with a weak D call TRBD1 (6 bases). V lost 4 bases to trimming and J lost 7 bases, with 14 bases between them. Per germline, CDR1 LNHDA and CDR2 SQIVND (reference sequence). The CDR3 has 14 residues. The CDR3 protein is CASSKRGTGNEQFF. The CDR3 DNA follows: TGTGCCAGTAGTAAGAGGGGGACCGGTAATGAGCAGTTCTTC.

The chain has TRBV3-1 and TRBJ2-1; 15 bases align to TRBD2. The CDR3 runs 16 residues. V gave up 2 bases and J gave up 12 bases; unmatched junction bases: 8. Germline V gene data show CDR1 as LGHDT and CDR2 as YNNKEL (reference sequence). CDR3 region: CASSQTPGLAGGPQFF. The CDR3 nucleotides are TGTGCCAGCAGCCAAACCCCGGGACTAGCGGGGGGCCCGCAGTTCTTC.

This chain joins TRBV3-1 and TRBJ1-1, with TRBD1 matching 8 bases. The CDR3 is 14 residues long. V shed 6 bases and J 5 bases; nucleotides not matched to a gene: 8. Germline CDR1 LGHDT, CDR2 YNNKEL (reference sequence). This CDR3 is CASRPQGEDTEAFF. CDR3 DNA: TGTGCCAGCAGACCACAGGGGGAGGATACTGAAGCTTTCTTT.

This clonotype was counted a few times. The chain is built from TRBV3-1 and TRBJ2-7; unclear D gene. V lost 3 bases to trimming and J lost 2 bases, with 11 bases between them. This CDR3 has 14 amino acids. Looked up from germline, CDR1 is LGHDT and CDR2 is YNNKEL (reference sequence). The CDR3 DNA is TGTGCCAGCAGCCACTCTAGGTCCCCCTACGAGCAGTACTTC. Protein product: CASSHSRSPYEQYF.

This clonotype was detected a few times. This chain joins TRBV10-3 and TRBJ2-5, with TRBD1 matching over 7 bases. V trimming: 2 bases; J trimming: 3 bases; junction bases outside the gene matches: 9. The V gene's germline CDR1 is ENHRY and CDR2 SYGVKD. This CDR3 has 16 amino acids. The DNA for the CDR3 is TGTGCCATCAGTGAGCCGGGGACGGGACAGAAAGAGACCCAGTACTTC. Translating gives CAISEPGTGQKETQYF.